Presented here are 6 T cell receptor beta chains from one specimen sequenced in a study of radiotherapy plus CTLA-4 blockade in lung cancer. Generated by immunoSEQ multiplex PCR, the TCRdb table keeps only in-frame clones and is missing some. The sample records about 47,000 clones, roughly three quarters being singletons. Here the sequenced sample was peripheral blood, taken from a patient treated with radiotherapy plus ipilimumab. Every receptor here comes from a human donor with non-small cell lung cancer who had stable disease on radiotherapy plus ipilimumab.

There are a few counts of this clone. The chain carries TRBV7-2 and TRBJ1-1; unclear D gene. Germline V lookup: CDR1 SGHTA, CDR2 FQGNSA. V lost 4 bases to trimming and J lost 8 bases, with 14 bases between them. The CDR3 contains 13 residues. DNA of the CDR3: TGTGCCAGCAGCTCATCACCTGGAGGGGAAGCTTTCTTT. This encodes CASSSSPGGEAFF. The entire variable domain, with the rest obtained from reference TRBV7-2 and TRBJ1-1, is as follows: GAGVSQSPSNKVTEKGKDVELRCDPISGHTALYWYRQSLGQGLEFLIYFQGNSAPDKSGLPSDRFSAERTGGSVSTLTIQRTQQEDSAVYLCASSSSPGGEAFFGQGTRLTVV.

This sequence joins TRBV2 and TRBJ2-6; TRBD1 matches 10 bases. Trimming at V came to 5 bases and at J to 1 base, leaving 8 bases not matched to a gene. The CDR3 has 18 residues. Germline V gene lookup returns CDR1 SNHLY and CDR2 FYNNEI. DNA for the CDR3: TGTGCCAGCAGTCCAACGGGACAGGGGATGTCTGGGGCCAACGTCCTGACTTTC. It yields the protein CASSPTGQGMSGANVLTF.

In this sample, this clone turned up once. The V gene is TRBV5-4, the J gene TRBJ1-2, with a weak D call TRBD1 (5 bases). Trimming removed 3 bases at V and 3 bases at J, with 12 bases between. CDR3 size: 14 residues. Per germline, CDR1 SGHNT and CDR2 YYREEE (reference sequence). CDR3 sequence (DNA): TGTGCCAGCAGCTCCAACCGGGGGGACTATGGCTACACCTTC. It is translated as CASSSNRGDYGYTF. Variable domain in full (rest from reference TRBV5-4 and TRBJ1-2): ETGVTQSPTHLIKTRGQQVTLRCSSQSGHNTVSWYQQALGQGPQFIFQYYREEENGRGNFPPRFSGLQFPNYSSELNVNALELDDSALYLCASSSNRGDYGYTFGSGTRLTVV.

The rearrangement links TRBV6-1 to TRBJ1-1; D gene ambiguous. The CDR3 extends over 12 amino acids. Germline V gives CDR1 MNHNS, CDR2 SASEGT. Trimming removed 5 bases from V and 11 bases from J, with 15 bases in between. This CDR3 is CASSRDVLGAFF. CDR3 DNA sequence: TGTGCCAGCAGTAGGGATGTCCTGGGGGCTTTCTTT.

CDR3 residues: CAWSEVYGYTF. CDR3 coding DNA: TGTGCCTGGAGTGAAGTCTATGGCTACACCTTC. The V call is TRBV30, the J call TRBJ1-2; no firm D call. Trimming removed 1 base at V and 4 bases at J, with 4 bases between. Germline CDR1 and CDR2: GTSNPN and SVGIG (reference sequence). CDR3 length: 11 residues.

J is TRBJ1-4 and V is TRBV6-5, with D possibly TRBD1 on 5 matching bases. The germline gives CDR1 MNHEY, CDR2 SVGAGI. The CDR3 covers 15 residues. V dropped 4 bases and J dropped 0 bases, with 9 bases sitting between them. For the CDR3, the DNA is TGTGCCAGCAGTTTTGACAGCGCAACTAATGAAAAACTGTTTTTT. As protein: CASSFDSATNEKLFF.